The T cell receptor beta chain described here comes from a study of CD8+CD57+ T cells in acquired aplastic anemia. The CDR3 runs 14 residues. V lost 1 base and J lost 5, with 10 bases in between. Germline CDR1 SEHNR, CDR2 FQNEAQ (reference sequence). Before being chosen for sequencing, patients had shown CD8+CD57+ cell expansion by flow cytometry. The template for TCR beta VDJ and CDR3 sequence profiling was genomic DNA. In TCRdb, the reads were re-called with MiXCR into one record per CDR3 protein. The sample includes 450,000 to 600,000 distinct CDR3 sequences, approximately 33% seen only once; the top ten take less than 1%.

Sequenced sample: sorted CD4+, CD8+, or CD8+CD57+ T cells (not recorded which) from PBMCs. The chain has TRBV7-9 and TRBJ2-3; D could derive from TRBD1 or TRBD2 (5 bases each). The TCR was taken from a human donor with aplastic anemia. As DNA, the CDR3 is TGTGCCAGCAGCTTAGTTATGGGGGTAGATACGCAGTATTTT. It is translated as CASSLVMGVDTQYF.